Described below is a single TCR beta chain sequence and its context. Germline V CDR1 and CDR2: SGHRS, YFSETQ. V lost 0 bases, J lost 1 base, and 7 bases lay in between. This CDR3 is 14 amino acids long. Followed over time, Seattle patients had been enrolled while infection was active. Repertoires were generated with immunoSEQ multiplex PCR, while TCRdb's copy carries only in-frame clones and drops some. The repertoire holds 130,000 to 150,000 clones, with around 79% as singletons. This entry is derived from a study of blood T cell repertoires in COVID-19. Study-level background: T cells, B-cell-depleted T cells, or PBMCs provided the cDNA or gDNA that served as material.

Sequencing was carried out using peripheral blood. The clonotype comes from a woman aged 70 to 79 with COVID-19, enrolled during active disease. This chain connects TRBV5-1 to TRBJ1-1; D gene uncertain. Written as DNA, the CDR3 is TGCGCCAGCAGCTTGGGGTCCGGGAACACTGAAGCTTTCTTT. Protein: CASSLGSGNTEAFF.